This T cell receptor (beta chain) was recorded in a study of early T cells in non-severe SARS-CoV-2 infection. This clonotype was seen at least ten times. Individual cDNA molecules were tagged with unique molecular identifiers, the study reported. TCRdb reprocessed the 5' RACE reads with MiXCR, giving one entry per CDR3 protein. The table has roughly 93,000 distinct CDR3 sequences, about 11% seen once. This clonotype was sampled from an adult who was a healthcare worker with PCR-confirmed SARS-CoV-2 infection or an uninfected control (not recorded which). Sequencing used whole blood.

In nucleotides, the CDR3 is TGTGCCAGCAGCTTTCCCCTCCAGACTAGCGTAACCAATTTTGACAATGAGCAGTTCTTC. This gives the protein CASSFPLQTSVTNFDNEQFF. The rearrangement uses TRBV7-8 and TRBJ2-1, with 8 bases aligning to TRBD2. Unmatched junction bases numbered 21, after V lost 3 bases and J lost 5 bases. Per germline, CDR1 SGHVS and CDR2 FQNEAQ. The CDR3 is 20 residues long.